What follows describes a single T cell receptor (beta chain). Its antigen is not known. These data belong to a study of cytomegalovirus exposure and HLA in healthy donors. Study as a whole: An earlier analysis identified 100 million to 130 million unique TCR beta sequences in about 200 million T cells. Early on, a data release was issued that held roughly 80 million unique TCRs from HLA-typed donors.

Looked up from germline, CDR1 is MNHNS and CDR2 is SASEGT. The V end was cut by 10 bases, the J end by 15 bases, with 19 bases between. The CDR3 covers 11 residues. General observations from the study: 87-base-pair reads could not separate some V segments, including TRBV6-2 and TRBV6-3.

The PCR had 60 Vbeta and 13 Jbeta primers. Repertoires were generated with immunoSEQ multiplex PCR, while TCRdb's copy carries only in-frame clones and drops some. The sample records 120,000 to 150,000 clones, more than 80% being singletons. Source material: PBMCs. J is TRBJ2-1 and V is TRBV6-1; tentatively, D is TRBD1 (6 bases). The sequence was collected from a woman aged 40 to 55 in good health and CMV-seropositive. CDR3 protein: CATDPGTNVFF. The CDR3 region has the DNA TGTGCCACTGACCCCGGGACAAACGTGTTCTTC.